The TCR beta chain under discussion was sequenced for a study of T-cell reconstitution after alpha-beta-depleted transplantation in children (dated by TCRdb to between 2015 and 2016). At the level of the whole study: T-cell immune reconstitution after TCRalphabeta/CD19-depleted allogeneic hematopoietic cell transplantation in children was quantitatively tracked in the study by means of TCR repertoire profiling. Study-level results and caveats: The apparently early recovery of alphabetaT-cell counts about two months after transplant reportedly depended on only several hundred rapidly expanded clones that came from non-depleted graft cells. Over subsequent months, a decline in hyperexpanded clone frequencies was noted, and after one year, T-cell counts and TCRbeta diversity were mostly ascribed to newly produced T cells. The high TCRbeta diversity at day 60 in some patients was ascribed to recipient T cells and intrathymic progenitors that had survived conditioning.

This clonotype was counted ten times or more. The antigen it recognizes is unknown. No much larger clone is present one base from it, and per-base qualities are unavailable. The CDR3 covers 15 residues, taking in both the cysteine and the phenylalanine. Only CDR3 DNA remains: 45 bases, in frame from the first base. Via the germline V gene, CDR1 is SGHDT and CDR2 YYEEEE. V trim: 4 bases; J trim: 2 bases; unmatched bases: 2. What the treatment or condition label conveys for this sample: allogeneic hematopoietic cell transplantation with graft depleted of TCRalphabeta T cells and CD19 B cells. The transplant recipients were children given TCRalphabeta/CD19-depleted allogeneic hematopoietic cell grafts. Libraries were constructed by PCR. The sequencer listed for this sample is Illumina HiSeq 2500. TCR libraries were prepared with molecular barcoding, using unique molecular identifiers to normalize TCRbeta repertoire quantification. The public reads were run again by TCRdb, first through fastp at Q25 and then through MiXCR, and only productive beta chains were kept. Here each entry gathers all rows of one CDR3 protein and keeps the most common genes and DNA. Within this sample are hundreds of thousands of distinct CDR3 sequences, with around 15% of them counted one time only. Of the sample, around 41% falls within the top ten clones.

This receptor was obtained from a male patient aged 2-15 years who had a stem cell transplant for acute lymphoblastic leukemia, so the T cells may come from the graft donor. The chain employs TRBV5-6 and TRBJ2-7; 14 junctional bases match TRBD2. The sequencing used PBMCs, mostly from graft donor cells, collected 360 days after TCRalphabeta/CD19-depleted stem cell transplant. DNA sequence: TGTGCCAGCAGCGTGGGACTAGCGGGAGCCTACGAGCAGTACTTC. Its amino acids are CASSVGLAGAYEQYF.